This T cell receptor beta chain came from a study of regulatory T cells in long-lasting Graves disease. Germline V CDR1 and CDR2: SGDLS, YYNGEE. V gave up 3 bases and J gave up 4 bases; unmatched junction bases: 15. The CDR3 length is 18 residues. Construction of TCR beta libraries relied on iRepertoire HTBI primers and on Arm-PCR targeting CDR3 regions. TCRdb reprocessed the multiplex PCR reads via MiXCR and lists one record per CDR3 protein. The table lists around 250,000 distinct CDR3 sequences, 20% of them singletons. The table lists this clonotype with a few counts. Time point in this sample: newly diagnosed GD, antithyroid drugs for less than 3 months. From PBMCs, RNA was extracted and then used to make the TCR library.

The chain uses TRBV9 and TRBJ2-5; TRBD1 aligns across 10 bases. The clonotype originates from a female donor with Graves disease. The sample here was peripheral blood mononuclear cells (PBMCs), taken at new diagnosis, from a patient treated with antithyroid drugs. CDR3 in DNA: TGTGCCAGCAGCGCCCACGGAGGTGGACAGGGGGGGATAGAGACCCAGTACTTC. This codes for CASSAHGGGQGGIETQYF.